The next 18 T cell receptor beta chains were all read from a single sample in a study of blood T cell repertoires in COVID-19. The protocol was immunoSEQ multiplex PCR, while the TCRdb copy is restricted to in-frame clones and leaves out a portion. The sample yields over 130,000 clones, around 79% seen once. Sequenced sample: PBMCs or T cells enriched from blood (not recorded which). Receptors were obtained from a woman aged 50 to 65 who had recovered from COVID-19.

This chain uses TRBV7-8 with TRBJ1-1; D is possibly TRBD1 (6 bases). The CDR3 covers 18 residues. Germline CDR1 and CDR2: SGHVS and FQNEAQ. Deletions cut 1 base from V and 0 bases from J, with 18 bases between. CDR3: CASSLVVGTHYMNTEAFF. For the CDR3, the DNA is TGTGCCAGCAGCTTAGTAGTAGGGACACATTACATGAACACTGAAGCTTTCTTT. The whole variable domain, filled in from reference TRBV7-8 and TRBJ1-1, reads GAGVSQSPRYKVAKRGQDVALRCDPISGHVSLFWYQQALGQGPEFLTYFQNEAQLDKSGLPSDRFFAERPEGSVSTLKIQRTQQEDSAVYLCASSLVVGTHYMNTEAFFGQGTRLTVV.

The CDR3 DNA is TGTGCCATCAGGCAGGAATCCCAAGAGACCCAGTACTTC. It codes for CAIRQESQETQYF. The chain combines TRBV10-3 with TRBJ2-5, with no clear D. CDR3 length equals 13 residues. The V end was cut by 6 bases, the J end by 1 base, with 9 bases between. CDR1 and CDR2 from the germline V gene are ENHRY and SYGVKD.

The rearrangement joins TRBV10-1 to TRBJ2-3; TRBD1 aligns across 7 bases. The CDR3 contains 14 residues. Per the germline V gene, CDR1 is WNHNN and CDR2 is SYGVQD (reference sequence). V lost 5 bases and J lost 2; bases outside the gene matches: 4. CDR3 in amino acids: CASSQTGTTDTQYF. The DNA of the CDR3 is TGCGCCAGCAGTCAGACAGGGACCACAGATACGCAGTATTTT.

The chain joins TRBV6-5 to TRBJ2-5; maybe TRBD2 (5 bases). There are 15 residues in the CDR3. Germline CDR1 is MNHEY and CDR2 is SVGAGI. Trimming pared 1 base from V and 5 bases from J, leaving 14 bases between. The CDR3 sequence is CASSYWAGELETQYF. The CDR3 nucleotides are TGTGCCAGCAGTTACTGGGCCGGGGAGTTGGAGACCCAGTACTTC.

This clone was counted only a few times. The rearrangement links TRBV11-2 to TRBJ1-5, with 8 bases matching TRBD1. Trimming removed 2 bases from V and 6 bases from J; junction bases left unmatched: 9. The CDR3 sequence is 16 residues long. CDR1 is SGHAT and CDR2 is FQNNGV in the germline V gene. CDR3 residues: CASSLSGQGRAQPQHF. In nucleotides, the CDR3 is TGTGCCAGCAGCTTATCAGGACAGGGCAGGGCTCAGCCCCAGCATTTT.

This clone showed up just once. V usage is TRBV7-9 and J usage is TRBJ2-1, with 7 bases fitting TRBD2. The CDR3 spans 15 residues. Per the germline V gene, CDR1 is SEHNR and CDR2 is FQNEAQ (reference sequence). Trimming cost V 3 bases and J 2 bases; bases outside gene matches: 4. CDR3 protein: CASSFGGGPYNEQFF. DNA of the CDR3: TGTGCCAGCAGCTTTGGCGGGGGACCCTACAATGAGCAGTTCTTC.

The chain links TRBV6-5 to TRBJ2-2, with TRBD1 matching over 7 bases. The J segment lost 4 bases and the V segment lost 2 bases, leaving 4 bases of the junction unmatched. The CDR3 is 15 residues long. Germline-derived CDR1 and CDR2 are MNHEY and SVGAGI. In nucleotides, the CDR3 is TGTGCCAGCAGTTACAACGGACAGGTCACCGGGGAGCTGTTTTTT. Translated: CASSYNGQVTGELFF.

In this sample, this clone turned up a few times. V and J are TRBV27 and TRBJ1-6; D call uncertain. The V and J ends lost 4 bases and 8 bases respectively, with 18 bases between them. The CDR3 runs 16 residues. CDR1 is MNHEY and CDR2 is SMNVEV in the germline V gene (reference sequence). CDR3 sequence reads: CASSYTGVGRDSPLHF. CDR3 coding DNA: TGTGCCAGCAGTTACACTGGTGTAGGGAGGGATTCACCCCTCCACTTT.

The V gene is TRBV5-5, the J gene TRBJ2-5; D uncertain. CDR1 SGHKS and CDR2 YYEKEE come from the germline V gene (reference sequence). The CDR3 length is 12 residues. V was cut by 5 bases and J by 2 bases, with 7 bases left in between. The CDR3 coding sequence is TGTGCCAGCAGTCAGGATCAAGAGACCCAGTACTTC. Residues: CASSQDQETQYF.

CDR3 DNA sequence: TGTGCCAGCAGTTACTCCGGGACAGGGGGCATTGGCTACACCTTC. Protein: CASSYSGTGGIGYTF. The chain combines TRBV6-5 with TRBJ1-2; 12 nucleotides match TRBD1. The germline CDR1 and CDR2 sequences are MNHEY and SVGAGI. V lost 0 bases to trimming and J lost 7 bases; unmatched junction nucleotides: 3. This CDR3 has 15 residues.

The chain recombines TRBV28 with TRBJ1-2; D uncertain. Trimming cost V 6 bases and J 4 bases, with 12 bases left between them. The CDR3 has 13 residues. Per germline, CDR1 MDHEN and CDR2 SYDVKM. In DNA form, the CDR3 reads TGTGCCAGCAGGTCGCGGGCCTTCTATGGCTACACCTTC. Translation gives CASRSRAFYGYTF.

CDR3 residues: CASSSTDIGYGYTF. DNA for the CDR3: TGTGCCAGCAGTTCCACCGACATAGGCTATGGCTACACCTTC. V and J are TRBV28 and TRBJ1-2; D not resolved. The V and J ends lost 4 bases and 4 bases respectively, with 13 bases between them. CDR3 length: 14 residues. Germline CDR1 reads MDHEN; CDR2 reads SYDVKM.

J is TRBJ1-1 and V is TRBV18, with TRBD1 as a possible D gene (6 bases). V shed 4 bases and J shed 5 bases, with 17 bases lying between them. The germline gives CDR1 KGHSH, CDR2 LQKENI. CDR3 length: 15 residues. CDR3 amino acids: CASSREGGQRTEAFF. The CDR3 coding sequence is TGTGCCAGCTCACGAGAAGGGGGTCAGAGAACTGAAGCTTTCTTT. Filled out from reference TRBV18 and TRBJ1-1, the complete variable domain reads NAGVMQNPRHLVRRRGQEARLRCSPMKGHSHVYWYRQLPEEGLKFMVYLQKENIIDESGMPKERFSAEFPKEGPSILRIQQVVRGDSAAYFCASSREGGQRTEAFFGQGTRLTVV.

The DNA of the CDR3 is TGCGCCAGCAGGTTTCGGCAGGGTCGGGAGACCCAGTACTTC. Residues: CASRFRQGRETQYF. The genes are TRBV5-1 and TRBJ2-5, with a possible D match to TRBD1 (5 bases). Trimming cost V 5 bases and J 5 bases, with 16 bases left between them. CDR1 SGHRS and CDR2 YFSETQ come from the germline V gene. This CDR3 is built from 14 residues.

DNA for the CDR3: TGTGCCAGCAGCTTAGGGGGGGTTAATCAGCCCCAGCATTTT. Its translation is CASSLGGVNQPQHF. The chain is built from TRBV7-2 and TRBJ1-5, with a tentative D call TRBD1 (5 bases). Germline lookup yields CDR1 SGHTA and CDR2 FQGNSA. Trimming removed 1 base at V and 4 bases at J, with 8 bases between. The CDR3 extends over 14 amino acids.

CDR3 loop: CASSTAGLNYGYTF. The DNA for the CDR3 is TGTGCCAGCAGCACAGCGGGTCTCAACTATGGCTACACCTTC. The V call is TRBV7-9, the J call TRBJ1-2; D gene unclear. V shed 5 bases and J shed 2 bases, with 12 bases lying between them. CDR1 and CDR2 (germline): SEHNR, FQNEAQ (reference sequence). This CDR3 spans 14 amino acids. Using reference TRBV7-9 and TRBJ1-2 for the parts outside the CDR3, the full variable domain is DTGVSQNPRHKITKRGQNVTFRCDPISEHNRLYWYRQTLGQGPEFLTYFQNEAQLEKSRLLSDRFSAERPKGSFSTLEIQRTEQGDSAMYLCASSTAGLNYGYTFGSGTRLTVV.

This clone has a single count. The V and J genes are TRBV5-6 and TRBJ1-6; TRBD1 might be the D (5 bases). The V gene's germline CDR1 is SGHDT and CDR2 YYEEEE. V lost 5 bases and J lost 8, with 11 bases in between. CDR3 size: 13 residues. The CDR3 sequence is CASRTGGDSPLHF. In DNA form, the CDR3 reads TGTGCCAGCAGGACCGGGGGTGATTCACCCCTCCACTTT.

V and J are TRBV11-1 and TRBJ2-5; TRBD1 might be the D (5 bases). The germline gives CDR1 SGHAT, CDR2 FQDESV (reference sequence). V lost 5 bases to trimming and J lost 0 bases, with 16 bases between them. The CDR3 extends over 16 amino acids. The CDR3 reads CASSPSRGRDQETQYF. In DNA form, the CDR3 reads TGTGCCAGCAGCCCCTCCCGCGGCAGGGACCAAGAGACCCAGTACTTC.